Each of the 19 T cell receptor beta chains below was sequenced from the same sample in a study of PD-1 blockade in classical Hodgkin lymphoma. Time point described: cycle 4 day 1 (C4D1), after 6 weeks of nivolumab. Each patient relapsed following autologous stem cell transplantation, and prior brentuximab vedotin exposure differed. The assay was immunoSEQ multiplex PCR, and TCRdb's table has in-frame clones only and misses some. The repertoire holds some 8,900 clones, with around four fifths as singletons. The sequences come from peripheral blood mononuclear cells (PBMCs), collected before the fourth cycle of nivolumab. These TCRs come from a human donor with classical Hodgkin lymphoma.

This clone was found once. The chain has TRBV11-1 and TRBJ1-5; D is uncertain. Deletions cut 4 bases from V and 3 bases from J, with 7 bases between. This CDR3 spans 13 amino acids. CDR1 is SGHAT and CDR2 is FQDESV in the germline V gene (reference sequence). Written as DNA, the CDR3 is TGTGCCAGCAGCTCTGAGGTCAATCAGCCCCAGCATTTT. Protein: CASSSEVNQPQHF.

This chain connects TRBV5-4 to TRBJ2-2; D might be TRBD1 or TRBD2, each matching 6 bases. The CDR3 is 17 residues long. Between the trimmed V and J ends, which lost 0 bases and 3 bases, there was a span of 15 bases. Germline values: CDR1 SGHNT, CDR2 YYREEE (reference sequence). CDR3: CASSLAVGGRHTGELFF. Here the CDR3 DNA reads TGTGCCAGCAGCTTGGCAGTCGGGGGCCGGCACACCGGGGAGCTGTTTTTT.

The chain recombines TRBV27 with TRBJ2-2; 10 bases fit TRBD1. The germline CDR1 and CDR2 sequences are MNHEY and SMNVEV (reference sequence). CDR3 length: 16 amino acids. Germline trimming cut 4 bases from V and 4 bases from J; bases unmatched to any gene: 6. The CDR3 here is CASSSDRGRSTGELFF. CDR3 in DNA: TGTGCCAGCAGTTCCGACAGGGGGCGAAGCACCGGGGAGCTGTTTTTT.

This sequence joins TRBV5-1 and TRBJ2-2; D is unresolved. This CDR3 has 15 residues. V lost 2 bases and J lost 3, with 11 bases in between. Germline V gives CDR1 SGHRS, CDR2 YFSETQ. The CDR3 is CASSLRRADTGELFF. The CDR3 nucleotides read TGCGCCAGCAGCTTAAGAAGGGCCGACACCGGGGAGCTGTTTTTT.

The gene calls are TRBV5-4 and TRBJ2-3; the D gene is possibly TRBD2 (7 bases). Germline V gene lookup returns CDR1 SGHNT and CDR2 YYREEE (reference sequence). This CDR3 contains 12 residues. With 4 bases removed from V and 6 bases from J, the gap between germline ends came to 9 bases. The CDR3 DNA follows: TGTGCCAGCAGCGGGGGGGCTGATACGCAGTATTTT. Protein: CASSGGADTQYF.

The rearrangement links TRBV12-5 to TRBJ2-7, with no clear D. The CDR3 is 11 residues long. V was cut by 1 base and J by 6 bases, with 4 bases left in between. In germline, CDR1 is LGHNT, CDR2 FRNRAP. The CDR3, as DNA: TGTGCTAGTGGTTTGGATAGCGAGCAGTACTTC. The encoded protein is CASGLDSEQYF.

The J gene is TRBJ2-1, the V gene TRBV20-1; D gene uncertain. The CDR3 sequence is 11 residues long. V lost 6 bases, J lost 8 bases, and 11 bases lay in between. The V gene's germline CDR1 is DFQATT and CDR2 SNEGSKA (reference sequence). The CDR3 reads CSAPRRHEQFF. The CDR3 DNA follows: TGCAGTGCCCCCAGGCGCCATGAGCAGTTCTTC.

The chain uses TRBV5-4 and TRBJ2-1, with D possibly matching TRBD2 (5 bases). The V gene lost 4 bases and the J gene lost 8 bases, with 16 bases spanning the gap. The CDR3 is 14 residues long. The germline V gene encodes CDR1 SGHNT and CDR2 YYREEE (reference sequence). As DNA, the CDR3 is TGTGCCAGCAGCCTTATTACTAGTACGGATGAGCAGTTCTTC. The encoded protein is CASSLITSTDEQFF.

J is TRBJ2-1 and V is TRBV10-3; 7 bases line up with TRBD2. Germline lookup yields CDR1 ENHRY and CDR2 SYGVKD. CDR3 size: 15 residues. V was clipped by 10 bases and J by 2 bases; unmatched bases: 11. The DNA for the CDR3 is TGTGCCAGCACCGAACGGGGACTAACCTACAATGAGCAGTTCTTC. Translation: CASTERGLTYNEQFF.

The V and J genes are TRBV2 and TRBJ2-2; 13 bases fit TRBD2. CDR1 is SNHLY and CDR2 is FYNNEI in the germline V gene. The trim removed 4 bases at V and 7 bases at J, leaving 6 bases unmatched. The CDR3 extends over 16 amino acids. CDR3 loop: CASSARTSGSGGELFF. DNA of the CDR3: TGTGCCAGCAGTGCACGGACTAGCGGGAGTGGCGGGGAGCTGTTTTTT.

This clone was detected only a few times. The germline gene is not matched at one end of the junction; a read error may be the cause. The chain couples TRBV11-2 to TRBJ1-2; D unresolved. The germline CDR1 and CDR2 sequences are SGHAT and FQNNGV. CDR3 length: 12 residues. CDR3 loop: CASSLEYYGYTF. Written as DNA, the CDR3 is TGTGCCAGCAGCTTAGAATACTACGGCTACACCTTC.

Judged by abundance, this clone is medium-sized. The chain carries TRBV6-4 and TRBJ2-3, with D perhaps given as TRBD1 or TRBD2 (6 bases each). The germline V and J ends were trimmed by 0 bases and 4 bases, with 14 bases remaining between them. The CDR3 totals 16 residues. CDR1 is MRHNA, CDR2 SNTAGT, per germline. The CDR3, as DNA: TGTGCCAGCAGTGACTCGAGTGGGGGGCCGGCAGATACGCAGTATTTT. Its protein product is CASSDSSGGPADTQYF.

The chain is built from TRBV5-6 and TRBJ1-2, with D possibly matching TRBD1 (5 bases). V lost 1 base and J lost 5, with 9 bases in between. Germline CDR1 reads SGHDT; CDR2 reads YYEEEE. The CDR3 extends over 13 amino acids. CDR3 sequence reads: CASSLQGFYGYTF. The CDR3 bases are TGTGCCAGCAGCTTGCAGGGCTTTTATGGCTACACCTTC.

The CDR3 is CASSLYRGGGADGYTF. CDR3 sequence (DNA): TGCGCCAGCAGCTTGTACCGGGGTGGGGGCGCGGATGGCTACACCTTC. This sequence joins TRBV5-1 and TRBJ1-2; a possible D gene is TRBD1 (6 bases). The CDR3 runs to 16 residues. V gave up 1 base and J gave up 6 bases, with 19 bases separating them. Per the germline V gene, CDR1 is SGHRS and CDR2 is YFSETQ. The full variable domain, completed using reference TRBV5-1 and TRBJ1-2, is KAGVTQTPRYLIKTRGQQVTLSCSPISGHRSVSWYQQTPGQGLQFLFEYFSETQRNKGNFPGRFSGRQFSNSRSEMNVSTLELGDSALYLCASSLYRGGGADGYTFGSGTRLTVV.

As DNA, the CDR3 is TGTGCCACCAGCAGAGATCTTGACGGGAGGGCCGGCACAGATACGCAGTATTTT. The encoded protein is CATSRDLDGRAGTDTQYF. The J gene is TRBJ2-3, the V gene TRBV15, with TRBD2 matching over 8 bases. Per the germline V gene, CDR1 is LNHNV and CDR2 is YYDKDF (reference sequence). V trimming: 0 bases; J trimming: 1 base; junction bases outside the gene matches: 9. There are 18 residues in the CDR3.

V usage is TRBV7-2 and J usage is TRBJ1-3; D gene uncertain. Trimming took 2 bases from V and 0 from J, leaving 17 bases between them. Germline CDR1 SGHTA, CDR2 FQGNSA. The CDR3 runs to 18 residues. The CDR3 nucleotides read TGTGCCAGCAGCTTACGACATTTGCAGGTTTTCTCTGGAAACACCATATATTTT. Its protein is CASSLRHLQVFSGNTIYF.

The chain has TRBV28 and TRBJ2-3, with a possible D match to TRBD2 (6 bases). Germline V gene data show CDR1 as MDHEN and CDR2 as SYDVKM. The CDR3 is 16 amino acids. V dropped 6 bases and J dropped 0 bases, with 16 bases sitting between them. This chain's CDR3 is CASRPAGGPSTDTQYF. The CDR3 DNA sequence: TGTGCCAGCAGGCCAGCGGGTGGCCCCAGCACAGATACGCAGTATTTT.

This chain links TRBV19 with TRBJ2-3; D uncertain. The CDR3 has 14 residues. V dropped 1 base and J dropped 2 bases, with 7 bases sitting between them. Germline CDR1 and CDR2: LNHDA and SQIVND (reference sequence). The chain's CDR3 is CASSIAALTDTQYF. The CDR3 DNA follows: TGTGCCAGTAGTATAGCGGCCCTCACAGATACGCAGTATTTT.

The CDR3 DNA follows: TGTGCCAGCAGCCAAGAAGGGACTAGCGGGCCCGTAGTACACGAGCAGTACTTC. Amino acids: CASSQEGTSGPVVHEQYF. J is TRBJ2-7 and V is TRBV4-2; 12 positions agree with TRBD2. The CDR3 spans 18 residues. CDR1 and CDR2 from the germline V gene are LGHNA and YNFKEQ. V trimming: 0 bases; J trimming: 5 bases; junction bases outside the gene matches: 11.